Shown below are 14 T cell receptor beta chains from a single sample sequenced in a study of response to subunit inactivated influenza vaccine. Each CDR3 protein gets one entry after TCRdb re-called the RT-PCR reads with MiXCR. The data show roughly 520,000 distinct CDR3 sequences, with about 25% seen just once and under 2.5% held by the top ten. The sample consisted of CD4+ T cells sorted from PBMCs, taken roughly 5 days after vaccination. The receptors were gathered from a man aged 45-60 years who received an inactivated influenza vaccine.

The chain uses TRBV6-5 and TRBJ2-3; 10 bases line up with TRBD2. The V segment lost 2 bases and the J segment 6 bases; nucleotides outside the gene matches: 11. Looked up from germline, CDR1 is MNHEY and CDR2 is SVGAGI. The CDR3 length is 17 residues. CDR3 sequence (DNA): TGTGCCAGCAGTTACACCCTAGCGGGGGAGCTTCGGGATACGCAGTATTTT. Translating it yields CASSYTLAGELRDTQYF.

V and J are TRBV5-1 and TRBJ2-5, with 11 bases fitting TRBD1. Germline values: CDR1 SGHRS, CDR2 YFSETQ. V shed 0 bases, J shed 4 bases, and the junction held 8 bases outside the gene matches. The CDR3 sequence is 17 residues long. The CDR3 sequence is CASSLETGTGGGETQYF. DNA for the CDR3: TGCGCCAGCAGCTTGGAAACCGGGACAGGGGGGGGAGAGACCCAGTACTTC.

V usage is TRBV29-1 and J usage is TRBJ2-7; D remains ambiguous. Germline CDR1 and CDR2: SQVTM and ANQGSEA. Trimming took 4 bases from V and 5 from J, leaving 21 bases between them. The CDR3 has 15 amino acids. As DNA, the CDR3 is TGCAGCGTTGTTTGGGTGGACGCTATAAGGGACGAGCAGTACTTC. Its translation: CSVVWVDAIRDEQYF.

The V gene is TRBV5-1, the J gene TRBJ2-7; 8 bases match TRBD1. Germline V gene data show CDR1 as SGHRS and CDR2 as YFSETQ. The V gene end was trimmed by 3 bases and the J gene end by 2 bases; junction bases not matched to a gene: 7. The CDR3 has 15 amino acids. The CDR3 DNA reads as TGCGCCAGCAGCTCGACGGGACAGGTCCCCTACGAGCAGTACTTC. Protein product: CASSSTGQVPYEQYF.

J is TRBJ2-1 and V is TRBV7-2; 8 bases are a match to TRBD2. Germline-derived CDR1 and CDR2 are SGHTA and FQGNSA. J gave up 6 bases and V 3 bases, and 1 base lay outside the gene matches. The length of the CDR3 is 13 residues. CDR3 in amino acids: CASSFGTSNEQFF. In DNA form, the CDR3 reads TGTGCCAGCAGCTTCGGGACTAGCAATGAGCAGTTCTTC.

The rearrangement uses TRBV10-3 and TRBJ1-5; possibly TRBD1 for D (6 bases). Germline assignment: CDR1 ENHRY and CDR2 SYGVKD. The CDR3 is 12 residues long. Trimming left V 10 bases short and J 4 bases short, with 11 bases between. CDR3: CATDSGNQPQHF. CDR3 nucleotides: TGTGCCACGGACAGTGGAAATCAGCCCCAGCATTTT.

This clonotype was counted between two and nine times. The chain combines TRBV30 with TRBJ1-1; D is unclear. Germline V lookup: CDR1 GTSNPN, CDR2 SVGIG (reference sequence). The CDR3 sequence is 15 residues long. Deletions cut 0 bases from V and 0 bases from J, with 11 bases between. DNA for the CDR3: TGTGCCTGGAGTGTACGGAGGGTGATGAACACTGAAGCTTTCTTT. It yields the protein CAWSVRRVMNTEAFF.

This chain uses TRBV6-2 or TRBV6-3 with TRBJ2-1; D is perhaps TRBD1 or TRBD2 (5 bases each). The V end lost 6 bases, the J end lost 2 bases, and 17 bases lay between the germline ends. Germline values: CDR1 MNHEY, CDR2 SVGEGT. The CDR3 is 16 residues long. CDR3 nucleotides: TGTGCCAGCAGATCCCGGGGCACCGAGACCTACAATGAGCAGTTCTTC. Translation: CASRSRGTETYNEQFF.

The table lists this clonotype with a few counts. This chain links TRBV4-2 with TRBJ2-1; D remains ambiguous. The CDR3 is 12 residues long. Looked up from germline, CDR1 is LGHNA and CDR2 is YNFKEQ. V was clipped by 0 bases and J by 10 bases, with 7 bases between them. CDR3 DNA: TGTGCCAGCAGCCAAGATCTTCTAGAGCAGTTCTTC. It yields the protein CASSQDLLEQFF.

The J gene is TRBJ2-1, the V gene TRBV11-2; D call uncertain. With 5 bases removed from V and 3 bases from J, the gap between germline ends came to 8 bases. The CDR3 is 13 residues long. From germline, CDR1 is SGHAT and CDR2 FQNNGV. CDR3 region: CASSPRIYNEQFF. CDR3 coding DNA: TGTGCCAGCAGCCCCAGGATCTACAATGAGCAGTTCTTC.

This clonotype showed up many times. The chain combines TRBV29-1 with TRBJ2-2, with D possibly TRBD1 on 6 matching bases. Germline lookup yields CDR1 SQVTM and CDR2 ANQGSEA. The CDR3 is 13 residues long. V lost 4 bases and J 6 bases, leaving 12 bases between the germline ends. As DNA, the CDR3 is TGCAGCGTTGGAGAACAGGGCCCCGGGGAGCTGTTTTTT. As protein: CSVGEQGPGELFF.

This clonotype has a handful of counts. This sequence joins TRBV5-1 and TRBJ1-6; possible D gene TRBD1, 6 bases. V was shortened by 4 bases and J by 8 bases, with 13 bases between the two germline ends. The CDR3 contains 14 residues. Germline assignment: CDR1 SGHRS and CDR2 YFSETQ. CDR3 DNA sequence: TGCGCCAGCAGCGTCCGAGGGGGGTATTCACCCCTCCACTTT. Translation: CASSVRGGYSPLHF.

This clonotype occurred a few times. The V gene is TRBV7-2, the J gene TRBJ1-1; 8 positions match TRBD1. J lost 3 bases, V lost 5 bases, and 5 bases had no gene match. The CDR3 has 14 amino acids. Germline V lookup: CDR1 SGHTA, CDR2 FQGNSA. CDR3 sequence: CASSRGQVDTEAFF. CDR3 nucleotide sequence: TGTGCCAGCAGCAGGGGACAGGTCGACACTGAAGCTTTCTTT.

The CDR3 DNA sequence: TGTGCCAGCAGCTTCGTTGGTGGCGGATATGAGACCCAGTACTTC. Its translation is CASSFVGGGYETQYF. The rearrangement links TRBV11-2 to TRBJ2-5, with D unresolved. Deletions cut 3 bases from V and 5 bases from J, with 16 bases between. This CDR3 is 15 amino acids long. Germline lookup yields CDR1 SGHAT and CDR2 FQNNGV.